The entry that follows covers one T cell receptor (beta chain) sequence. It has no known antigen specificity. The sample holds no much larger clone one base away, and base qualities are not on file. Libraries came from the immunoSEQ multiplex PCR assay. Here the immuneACCESS table is served through TCRdb, limited to in-frame sequences with V and J called. Missing clones are a known gap in these copies; in checked studies unresolved V genes cover under half, and the rest lacks a known reason. In this sample the table shows 45,000 to 60,000 clones, 75% to 90% of which occur a single time. More than 13% of the sample is held by the ten biggest clonotypes. The record originates from a study of control samples from healthy donors and cancer patients (TCRdb year 2020). The V end loses 5 bases and the J end loses 2 bases, and a stretch of 13 bases separates them. Sequences SEHNR (CDR1) and FQNEAQ (CDR2) are obtained from the germline V gene (reference sequence). The CDR3, from cysteine to phenylalanine, totals 14 residues. Only the CDR3 DNA stays, 42 bases, in frame from base 1.

This sequence originates from a man aged 55 to 70 with head and neck cancer. In this chain, TRBV7-9 is recombined with TRBJ2-7; the D region possibly corresponds to TRBD2 (5 bases align). Input material: PBMCs. The base sequence is TGTGCCAGCAGCCTCGGACTCGCAACCTACGAGCAGTACTTC. This is translated as CASSLGLATYEQYF.